This is a list of T cell receptor beta chains from one sample in a study of blood T cell repertoires in COVID-19. The method was immunoSEQ multiplex PCR; TCRdb's version includes in-frame clones alone and lacks a portion of them. The repertoire consists of approximately 150,000 clones, with over 80% occurring once and the leading ten covering approximately 5.1%. The sample consisted of PBMCs or T cells enriched from blood (not recorded which). These receptors were obtained from a man in his sixties or seventies who had been exposed to COVID-19. Each CDR3 is given with its conserved first and last residue. A D gene is named only where the DNA matches it firmly. Size is omitted from some rows. Given values are once, few, many or a class for expanded clones.

>TRBJ2-2|TRBD2|once|TRBV7-3
TGTGCCAGCAGCCCCCTGGCTAGCGGGGGGCCGGCGGAGCTGTTTTTT
CASSPLASGGPAELFF
>TRBJ1-2|NA|once|TRBV12-3/TRBV12-4
TGTGCCAGCAGTTTAGCCAGGGGCTATGGCTACACCTTC
CASSLARGYGYTF
>TRBJ2-3|NA|NA|TRBV6-2/TRBV6-3
TGTGCCAGCAGCCAGAGTTCAGATACGCAGTATTTT
CASSQSSDTQYF
>TRBJ2-1|TRBD1|NA|TRBV10-3
TGTGCCATCAGTCCTAGGGACAGCCCTAACAATGAGCAGTTCTTC
CAISPRDSPNNEQFF
>TRBJ2-2|TRBD1|once|TRBV5-5
TGTGCCAGCAGCGCAGCATCGACAGGGGTCACCGGGGAGCTGTTTTTT
CASSAASTGVTGELFF
>TRBJ1-5|NA|NA|TRBV10-3
TGTGCCATCAGTCCGTCAGGGCCGGGTCAGCCCCAGCATTTT
CAISPSGPGQPQHF
>TRBJ1-5|NA|few|TRBV27
TGTGCCAGCAGTCCTAAGAGCAATCAGCCCCAGCATTTT
CASSPKSNQPQHF
>TRBJ2-5|NA|few|TRBV11-2
TGTGCCAGCAGCTTGGGCAGGGTCCAAGAGACCCAGTACTTC
CASSLGRVQETQYF
>TRBJ2-1|TRBD1|NA|TRBV11-3
TGTGCCAGCAGCTCGGGACAGGGGAGTTCGGATGAGCAGTTCTTC
CASSSGQGSSDEQFF
>TRBJ1-3|NA|NA|TRBV5-4
TGTGCCAGCAGCTCCGGTCGCTCTGGAAACACCATATATTTT
CASSSGRSGNTIYF
>TRBJ2-6|NA|NA|TRBV7-2
TGTGCCAGCAGCTCACCTCGGAGGGGGCTCGGGGCCAACGTCCTGACTTTC
CASSSPRRGLGANVLTF
>TRBJ2-1|TRBD2|NA|TRBV5-4
TGTGCCAGCAGCACAGCCGGGACTAGCAGTTACAATGAGCAGTTCTTC
CASSTAGTSSYNEQFF
>TRBJ1-1|TRBD1|once|TRBV3-1/TRBV3-2
TGTGCCAGCAGCCATTGGACAGGGGAGACTGAAGCTTTCTTT
CASSHWTGETEAFF
>TRBJ1-1|NA|NA|TRBV6-4
TGTGCCAGCAGTCCCGAGGCCTTTACTGAAGCTTTCTTT
CASSPEAFTEAFF
>TRBJ1-4|NA|NA|TRBV11-2
TGTGCCAGCAGTCTTCAGGGGAGTGTTGAAAAACTGTTTTTT
CASSLQGSVEKLFF
>TRBJ2-1|NA|many|TRBV6-5
TGTGCCAGCAGTTTATACAATGAGCAGTTCTTC
CASSLYNEQFF
>TRBJ1-1|NA|once|TRBV19
TGTGCCAGTACCCTTACAGGGCTCGGCACTGAAGCTTTCTTT
CASTLTGLGTEAFF
>TRBJ2-1|NA|NA|TRBV21-1
TGTGCCAGCCCTACCCTAGACTTCTACAATGAGCAGTTCTTC
CASPTLDFYNEQFF
>TRBJ2-2|TRBD1|once|TRBV28
TGTGCCAGCAGTTCCGGGACAGGGATGATCTCCGGGGAGCTGTTTTTT
CASSSGTGMISGELFF
>TRBJ1-2|TRBD1|NA|TRBV5-1
TGCGCCAGCAGTCTCGGGGACAGGGTGCCCTATGGCTACACCTTC
CASSLGDRVPYGYTF
>TRBJ2-3|TRBD2|NA|TRBV5-1
TGCGCCAGCCGAGCCTTAGCGGGAGTCGGCACAGATACGCAGTATTTT
CASRALAGVGTDTQYF
>TRBJ2-1|NA|few|TRBV7-9
TGTGCCAGCAGCTCATCGGCGGAAAATGAGCAGTTCTTC
CASSSSAENEQFF
>TRBJ2-1|NA|NA|TRBV29-1
TGCAGCTTCGGGAGGGGACAGCGGACTAGCCGCTCCTACAATGAGCAGTTCTTC
CSFGRGQRTSRSYNEQFF
>TRBJ1-5|NA|NA|TRBV28
TGTGCCAGCAGCCAGGACAGAATTCTTCAGCCCCAGCATTTT
CASSQDRILQPQHF
>TRBJ2-7|TRBD1|NA|TRBV6-2/TRBV6-3
TGTGCCAGCAGTCACTGGACAGGGGGCGCAAACGAGCAGTACTTC
CASSHWTGGANEQYF
>TRBJ2-7|NA|NA|TRBV2
TGTGCCAGCAGTGTATTACTGACAGCGGGCGAGCAGTACTTC
CASSVLLTAGEQYF